Listed below are T cell receptor beta chains from one sample, sequenced in a study of blood T cells in healthy people across ages. TCRdb re-called the 5' RACE reads through MiXCR, storing one row per CDR3 protein. Of 650,000 to 700,000 distinct CDR3 sequences listed, approximately 52% were seen once; the top ten hold roughly 12%. Sequencing was performed on blood. These receptors were collected from a woman aged 80 or over in good health. The CDR3 runs from the conserved cysteine through the conserved F or W. Each record gives: D gene, J gene, clone size, V gene, CDR3 protein, CDR3 DNA. The D gene is left open where the match is weak. Part of the rows lack a size; the others show once, few, many or a class for expanded clones.

d_call: TRBD1; j_call: TRBJ2-7; clone_size: few; v_call: TRBV20-1; cdr3_aa: CSAGTGVVYEQYF; cdr3_nt: TGCAGTGCTGGGACAGGTGTCGTGTACGAGCAGTACTTC
d_call: TRBD2; j_call: TRBJ2-1; clone_size: many; v_call: TRBV28; cdr3_aa: CASSQRGGVNEQFF; cdr3_nt: TGTGCCAGCAGTCAGCGGGGGGGAGTAAATGAGCAGTTCTTC
d_call: TRBD2; j_call: TRBJ2-3; clone_size: few; v_call: TRBV7-9; cdr3_aa: CASSSAGTSGDTQYF; cdr3_nt: TGTGCCAGCAGCTCAGCCGGGACTAGCGGCGATACGCAGTATTTT
d_call: NA; j_call: TRBJ2-3; clone_size: few; v_call: TRBV29-1; cdr3_aa: CSVGGLRDTQYF; cdr3_nt: TGCAGCGTTGGGGGCCTAAGGGATACGCAGTATTTT
d_call: NA; j_call: TRBJ2-5; clone_size: NA; v_call: TRBV10-3; cdr3_aa: CAIGVGSAHQETQYF; cdr3_nt: TGTGCCATCGGAGTGGGGAGCGCCCACCAAGAGACCCAGTACTTC
d_call: TRBD2; j_call: TRBJ2-7; clone_size: NA; v_call: TRBV20-1; cdr3_aa: CSAQRGSGSSYEQYF; cdr3_nt: TGCAGTGCTCAACGGGGTAGCGGGAGTTCCTACGAGCAGTACTTC
d_call: TRBD2; j_call: TRBJ2-7; clone_size: NA; v_call: TRBV29-1; cdr3_aa: CSVQGLSGIYEQYF; cdr3_nt: TGCAGCGTACAGGGTCTTAGCGGGATCTACGAGCAGTACTTC
d_call: NA; j_call: TRBJ2-1; clone_size: NA; v_call: TRBV25-1; cdr3_aa: CAGAPSDETQFF; cdr3_nt: TGTGCCGGCGCCCCTTCTGACGAGACCCAGTTCTTC
d_call: NA; j_call: TRBJ2-2; clone_size: NA; v_call: TRBV12-3/TRBV12-4; cdr3_aa: CASRGFFSVAANTGELFF; cdr3_nt: TGTGCCAGCAGGGGGTTTTTTTCGGTAGCGGCGAACACCGGGGAGCTGTTTTTT
d_call: TRBD2; j_call: TRBJ2-1; clone_size: few; v_call: TRBV20-1; cdr3_aa: CSAPQTSGRQGEQFF; cdr3_nt: TGCAGTGCACCCCAGACTAGCGGGAGACAGGGTGAGCAGTTCTTC
d_call: TRBD1; j_call: TRBJ2-1; clone_size: NA; v_call: TRBV12-3/TRBV12-4; cdr3_aa: CASSSGTGSPWDSYNEQFF; cdr3_nt: TGTGCCAGCAGTTCCGGGACAGGTAGCCCATGGGACTCTTACAATGAGCAGTTCTTC
d_call: NA; j_call: TRBJ2-7; clone_size: NA; v_call: TRBV29-1; cdr3_aa: CSGRDTSYEQYF; cdr3_nt: TGCAGCGGGCGGGACACTTCCTACGAGCAGTACTTC
d_call: NA; j_call: TRBJ2-3; clone_size: NA; v_call: TRBV7-7; cdr3_aa: CASSRTSGLTDTQYF; cdr3_nt: TGTGCCAGCAGCCGAACAAGCGGGCTAACAGATACGCAGTATTTT
d_call: TRBD2; j_call: TRBJ2-1; clone_size: few; v_call: TRBV7-8; cdr3_aa: CASSFPEGRDEQFF; cdr3_nt: TGTGCCAGCAGCTTCCCCGAGGGGAGGGATGAGCAGTTCTTC
d_call: TRBD1; j_call: TRBJ1-5; clone_size: once; v_call: TRBV3-1; cdr3_aa: CASSHVDRAPQHF; cdr3_nt: TGTGCCAGCAGCCATGTCGACAGGGCGCCCCAGCATTTT
d_call: NA; j_call: TRBJ2-5; clone_size: NA; v_call: TRBV27; cdr3_aa: CASSVGALAEQYF; cdr3_nt: TGTGCCAGCAGTGTAGGGGCCCTGGCGGAGCAGTACTTC
d_call: NA; j_call: TRBJ2-4; clone_size: NA; v_call: TRBV18; cdr3_aa: CASSPVTDYGWNIQYF; cdr3_nt: TGTGCCAGCTCACCCGTGACAGACTACGGGTGGAACATTCAGTACTTC
d_call: NA; j_call: TRBJ1-2; clone_size: many; v_call: TRBV4-1; cdr3_aa: CASSHAAHYGYTF; cdr3_nt: TGCGCCAGCAGCCACGCCGCCCACTATGGCTACACCTTC
d_call: NA; j_call: TRBJ2-5; clone_size: many; v_call: TRBV5-1; cdr3_aa: CASSLMGQETQYF; cdr3_nt: TGCGCCAGCAGCTTGATGGGTCAAGAGACCCAGTACTTC
d_call: NA; j_call: TRBJ2-3; clone_size: NA; v_call: TRBV20-1; cdr3_aa: CSASHGSGALDTQYF; cdr3_nt: TGCAGTGCTTCCCATGGTTCGGGGGCCTTAGATACGCAGTATTTT
d_call: TRBD1; j_call: TRBJ2-7; clone_size: NA; v_call: TRBV18; cdr3_aa: CASSRQGSFYEQYF; cdr3_nt: TGTGCCAGCTCACGACAGGGGAGCTTCTACGAGCAGTACTTC
d_call: TRBD1; j_call: TRBJ2-4; clone_size: NA; v_call: TRBV7-9; cdr3_aa: CASSRDSLTNIQYF; cdr3_nt: TGTGCCAGCAGCCGGGACAGCCTAACGAACATTCAGTACTTC
d_call: NA; j_call: TRBJ2-5; clone_size: NA; v_call: TRBV12-3/TRBV12-4; cdr3_aa: CASSFGDRGQETQYF; cdr3_nt: TGTGCCAGCAGTTTCGGGGATCGGGGCCAAGAGACCCAGTACTTC
d_call: TRBD1; j_call: TRBJ1-1; clone_size: NA; v_call: TRBV5-5; cdr3_aa: CASSLGPMTGYTEAFF; cdr3_nt: TGTGCCAGCAGCTTGGGGCCTATGACAGGGTACACTGAAGCTTTCTTT
d_call: TRBD1; j_call: TRBJ1-2; clone_size: once; v_call: TRBV2; cdr3_aa: CASSEAHRGPQEVYGYTF; cdr3_nt: TGTGCCAGCAGTGAAGCCCACAGGGGACCCCAGGAAGTATATGGCTACACCTTC
d_call: TRBD2; j_call: TRBJ2-1; clone_size: NA; v_call: TRBV19; cdr3_aa: CASSIFSGSGRGEQFF; cdr3_nt: TGTGCCAGTAGTATTTTCAGTGGTAGCGGGAGGGGTGAGCAGTTCTTC
d_call: NA; j_call: TRBJ1-2; clone_size: NA; v_call: TRBV10-3; cdr3_aa: CAIRDPGRPYGYTF; cdr3_nt: TGTGCCATCAGGGATCCGGGACGGCCTTATGGCTACACCTTC
d_call: NA; j_call: TRBJ2-7; clone_size: NA; v_call: TRBV20-1; cdr3_aa: CSAERDYEQYF; cdr3_nt: TGCAGTGCCGAACGGGACTACGAGCAGTACTTC
d_call: TRBD1; j_call: TRBJ1-1; clone_size: once; v_call: TRBV12-3/TRBV12-4; cdr3_aa: CASSQGGADTEAFF; cdr3_nt: TGTGCCAGCAGTCAAGGGGGCGCGGACACTGAAGCTTTCTTT
d_call: NA; j_call: TRBJ1-4; clone_size: many; v_call: TRBV5-1; cdr3_aa: CASSLDGGQLFF; cdr3_nt: TGCGCCAGCAGCTTGGATGGAGGGCAGCTGTTTTTT
d_call: TRBD2; j_call: TRBJ2-3; clone_size: NA; v_call: TRBV20-1; cdr3_aa: CSASPPSGAPDTQYF; cdr3_nt: TGCAGTGCTAGTCCCCCTAGCGGGGCCCCAGATACGCAGTATTTT
d_call: NA; j_call: TRBJ2-7; clone_size: NA; v_call: TRBV4-1; cdr3_aa: CASSRSEYTYEQYF; cdr3_nt: TGCGCCAGCAGCCGATCGGAGTATACCTACGAGCAGTACTTC
d_call: TRBD2; j_call: TRBJ2-7; clone_size: NA; v_call: TRBV12-3/TRBV12-4; cdr3_aa: CASCELAGYNEQYF; cdr3_nt: TGTGCCAGTTGTGAACTAGCGGGATACAATGAGCAGTACTTC
d_call: NA; j_call: TRBJ2-1; clone_size: few; v_call: TRBV24-1; cdr3_aa: CATQGGTKGYNEQFF; cdr3_nt: TGTGCCACCCAGGGCGGGACGAAAGGCTACAATGAGCAGTTCTTC
d_call: NA; j_call: TRBJ2-1; clone_size: NA; v_call: TRBV3-1; cdr3_aa: CASSRLQGSSYNEQFF; cdr3_nt: TGTGCCAGCAGCCGACTCCAGGGGAGCTCCTACAATGAGCAGTTCTTC
d_call: NA; j_call: TRBJ2-2; clone_size: once; v_call: TRBV3-1; cdr3_aa: CASSQVEVLTGELFF; cdr3_nt: TGTGCCAGCAGCCAAGTGGAGGTTCTCACCGGGGAGCTGTTTTTT
d_call: NA; j_call: TRBJ2-5; clone_size: many; v_call: TRBV20-1; cdr3_aa: CSASRRGSFRETQYF; cdr3_nt: TGCAGTGCTTCTAGAAGGGGATCGTTTAGAGAGACCCAGTACTTC
d_call: TRBD1; j_call: TRBJ2-2; clone_size: many; v_call: TRBV2; cdr3_aa: CATKGQGDTGELFF; cdr3_nt: TGTGCCACGAAAGGACAGGGGGACACCGGGGAGCTGTTTTTT
d_call: TRBD1; j_call: TRBJ1-5; clone_size: few; v_call: TRBV29-1; cdr3_aa: CSVAEGAGGNQPQHF; cdr3_nt: TGCAGCGTTGCCGAGGGGGCGGGTGGCAATCAGCCCCAGCATTTT
d_call: TRBD2; j_call: TRBJ2-7; clone_size: many; v_call: TRBV20-1; cdr3_aa: CSAHGAGTSGYEQYF; cdr3_nt: TGCAGTGCCCATGGGGCTGGTACTAGCGGTTACGAGCAGTACTTC
d_call: TRBD2; j_call: TRBJ2-3; clone_size: once; v_call: TRBV24-1; cdr3_aa: CATSDWTSGPSTDTQYF; cdr3_nt: TGTGCCACCAGTGATTGGACTAGCGGACCTAGCACAGATACGCAGTATTTT
d_call: TRBD1; j_call: TRBJ2-7; clone_size: NA; v_call: TRBV13; cdr3_aa: CASSLNTGGPYEQYF; cdr3_nt: TGTGCCAGCAGCTTAAACACAGGGGGGCCATACGAGCAGTACTTC
d_call: TRBD1; j_call: TRBJ2-7; clone_size: few; v_call: TRBV7-8; cdr3_aa: CASSPGDSSYEQYF; cdr3_nt: TGTGCCAGCAGCCCTGGGGACAGCAGCTACGAGCAGTACTTC
d_call: TRBD2; j_call: TRBJ2-1; clone_size: few; v_call: TRBV5-1; cdr3_aa: CASSLAPSGGTNEQFF; cdr3_nt: TGCGCCAGCAGCTTGGCCCCTAGCGGGGGGACAAATGAGCAGTTCTTC
d_call: NA; j_call: TRBJ2-3; clone_size: NA; v_call: TRBV29-1; cdr3_aa: CSVVSGSAEGTQYF; cdr3_nt: TGCAGCGTTGTGTCGGGGTCCGCGGAGGGGACGCAGTATTTT
d_call: NA; j_call: TRBJ2-5; clone_size: NA; v_call: TRBV29-1; cdr3_aa: CSVEGSYYRGAGETQYF; cdr3_nt: TGCAGCGTTGAAGGCTCATACTACAGGGGCGCGGGGGAGACCCAGTACTTC
d_call: TRBD1; j_call: TRBJ2-7; clone_size: NA; v_call: TRBV29-1; cdr3_aa: CSVVTGGGEQYF; cdr3_nt: TGCAGCGTCGTTACAGGGGGCGGCGAGCAGTACTTC
d_call: NA; j_call: TRBJ1-6; clone_size: NA; v_call: TRBV28; cdr3_aa: CASSIHGDSPLHF; cdr3_nt: TGTGCCAGCAGTATCCATGGGGATTCACCCCTCCACTTT
d_call: NA; j_call: TRBJ2-2; clone_size: few; v_call: TRBV6-6; cdr3_aa: CASSYRDLTGELFF; cdr3_nt: TGTGCCAGCAGTTACCGGGACCTAACCGGGGAGCTGTTTTTT
d_call: TRBD2; j_call: TRBJ2-7; clone_size: NA; v_call: TRBV6-2/TRBV6-3; cdr3_aa: CASSYSPAGDLTEQYF; cdr3_nt: TGTGCCAGCAGTTACTCCCCGGCGGGAGATCTAACCGAGCAGTACTTC
d_call: NA; j_call: TRBJ2-4; clone_size: NA; v_call: TRBV5-6; cdr3_aa: CASSPLILRQAAGIQYF; cdr3_nt: TGTGCCAGCAGCCCCCTCATTCTCAGACAGGCCGCGGGCATTCAGTACTTC
d_call: NA; j_call: TRBJ2-3; clone_size: many; v_call: TRBV6-6; cdr3_aa: CASSPEGGIDTQYF; cdr3_nt: TGTGCCAGCAGCCCCGAGGGAGGAATCGATACGCAGTATTTT
d_call: TRBD2; j_call: TRBJ2-7; clone_size: few; v_call: TRBV10-3; cdr3_aa: CAISRTSGRPYEQYF; cdr3_nt: TGTGCCATCAGTCGGACTAGCGGGAGACCCTACGAGCAGTACTTC
d_call: TRBD1; j_call: TRBJ2-3; clone_size: NA; v_call: TRBV5-1; cdr3_aa: CASSWTDRVTDTQYF; cdr3_nt: TGCGCCAGCAGCTGGACGGACAGGGTCACAGATACGCAGTATTTT
d_call: TRBD1; j_call: TRBJ1-2; clone_size: NA; v_call: TRBV28; cdr3_aa: CASSTNRGQGLKPYGYTF; cdr3_nt: TGTGCCAGCAGTACCAACCGGGGACAGGGATTAAAACCCTATGGCTACACCTTC
d_call: TRBD2; j_call: TRBJ2-7; clone_size: NA; v_call: TRBV27; cdr3_aa: CASSSHLVLAGGYEQYF; cdr3_nt: TGTGCCAGCAGCTCACATCTGGTGCTAGCGGGAGGGTACGAGCAGTACTTC
d_call: TRBD2; j_call: TRBJ2-1; clone_size: many; v_call: TRBV20-1; cdr3_aa: CSARPLAGGLNEQFF; cdr3_nt: TGCAGTGCTAGACCTCTAGCGGGGGGTTTGAATGAGCAGTTCTTC
d_call: NA; j_call: TRBJ2-2; clone_size: many; v_call: TRBV7-2; cdr3_aa: CASSLGGRGELFF; cdr3_nt: TGTGCCAGCAGCTTAGGAGGTCGCGGGGAGCTGTTTTTT